This T cell receptor (beta chain) is drawn from a study of T cells expressing NK-cell markers. Study information: One of the eight sequenced donors was seronegative, whereas the other seven were HCMV-seropositive.

TCRdb re-called the 5' RACE reads; every CDR3 protein appears as one record, without DNA. The repertoire shows 550,000 to 600,000 distinct CDR3 sequences; the top ten hold approximately 3.6%. CDR3 length: 14 amino acids. Sample: blood T cells: a sorted CD56 or NKG2C T cell subset, CD4+ or CD8+ T cells, or bulk PBMC T cells (not recorded which). This rearrangement joins TRBV12-3 or TRBV12-4 to TRBJ2-2; there is no DNA to check the TCRdb D call of TRBD1. This TCR was recovered from a young man in good health. This chain's CDR3 is CASSSGTDSGELFF.